The rows below give T cell receptor beta chains drawn from one sample of a study of T cell changes during pregnancy in multiple sclerosis. Sequenced by immunoSEQ multiplex PCR; TCRdb stores in-frame clones only, minus some. The data show more than 65,000 clones, about nine tenths seen once. The sample was peripheral blood, taken in the first trimester of pregnancy. The receptors come from a female donor with multiple sclerosis, enrolled in a pregnancy study. The CDR3 runs from the conserved cysteine through the conserved F or W. The D gene is left open where the match is weak. Rows may omit the clone size; those that give it use once, few, many or a size class.

clone size,V gene,J gene,D gene,CDR3 DNA,CDR3 protein
-,TRBV9,TRBJ1-5,-,TGTGCCAGCAGCGTATCGGGGGGAGGAAATCAGCCCCAGCATTTT,CASSVSGGGNQPQHF
-,TRBV27,TRBJ1-1,-,TGTGCCAGCAGTTTGGGCAGGGGCACTGAAGCTTTCTTT,CASSLGRGTEAFF
few,TRBV7-8,TRBJ1-1,TRBD1,TGTGCCAGCAGCTTAAGGGACAGAAGGAACACTGAAGCTTTCTTT,CASSLRDRRNTEAFF
-,TRBV15,TRBJ1-5,-,TGTGCCACCAGCGGACACCCACTGGGGAGCAATCAGCCCCAGCATTTT,CATSGHPLGSNQPQHF
-,TRBV15,TRBJ2-2,-,TGTGCCACCAGCAGGGGGGGGCGGGGGAGGAACACCGGGGAGCTGTTTTTT,CATSRGGRGRNTGELFF
-,TRBV27,TRBJ1-2,-,TGTGCCAGCAGTCCCCGCTGGGGCGACTATGGCTACACCTTC,CASSPRWGDYGYTF
-,TRBV4-1,TRBJ1-2,-,TGCGCCAGCAGCCAAGGCGGCCCTGGCTCCTATGGCTACACCTTC,CASSQGGPGSYGYTF
-,TRBV5-1,TRBJ2-7,-,TGCGCCAGCAGCGAACATGACGAGCAGTACTTC,CASSEHDEQYF
-,TRBV2,TRBJ2-5,TRBD1,TGTGCCAGCAGACCGAACAGGGGCCAAGAGACCCAGTACTTC,CASRPNRGQETQYF
-,TRBV28,TRBJ1-1,-,TGTGCCAGCATGGAGGGAAGGATGAACACTGAAGCTTTCTTT,CASMEGRMNTEAFF
-,TRBV7-6,TRBJ2-3,TRBD2,TGTGCCAGCAGCTTAGGGTCGGGAGGGCCAGGAGATACGCAGTATTTT,CASSLGSGGPGDTQYF
-,TRBV7-9,TRBJ1-4,-,TGTGCCAGCAGCTTAAGGGACTCGCTCGAAAAACTGTTTTTT,CASSLRDSLEKLFF
few,TRBV7-3,TRBJ2-1,-,TGTGCCAGCAGCTTAATGGGCGGGGTCAGCTCCTACAATGAGCAGTTCTTC,CASSLMGGVSSYNEQFF
-,TRBV15,TRBJ2-5,-,TGTGCCACCAGCAGAGGCCAGGTGGAGACCCAGTACTTC,CATSRGQVETQYF
-,TRBV5-6,TRBJ2-7,-,TGTGCCAGCAGCCCCAACCGACTCCCCTACGAGCAGTACTTC,CASSPNRLPYEQYF
-,TRBV6-5,TRBJ2-7,-,TGTGCCAGCAGAAAGACAGGGACTTACGAGCAGTACTTC,CASRKTGTYEQYF
-,TRBV4-3,TRBJ1-1,-,TGCGCCAGCAGCCAAGTGGCCGGGACTGAAGCTTTCTTT,CASSQVAGTEAFF
-,TRBV27,TRBJ2-2,-,TGTGCCAGCAGTTTAGCTGCAGGGGCGAACACCGGGGAGCTGTTTTTT,CASSLAAGANTGELFF
-,TRBV6-1,TRBJ1-2,-,TGTGCCAGCAACTTTCAGGGTGGTGCTAACTATGGCTACACCTTC,CASNFQGGANYGYTF
-,TRBV5-4,TRBJ2-1,-,TGTGCCAGCAGCTTGGAGGGGCTACTACCTTACAATGAGCAGTTCTTC,CASSLEGLLPYNEQFF
-,TRBV18,TRBJ1-5,TRBD1,TGTGCCAGCTCGCGGACAGGGGGAGTAGAACAGCCCCAGCATTTT,CASSRTGGVEQPQHF
-,TRBV7-9,TRBJ2-5,TRBD2,TGTGCCAGCAGCTTAGCTCGGTTTGTGGTAGCGGGATGGAGAGAGACCCAGTACTTC,CASSLARFVVAGWRETQYF
-,TRBV5-1,TRBJ1-2,TRBD1,TGCGCCAGCAGTACCTCCACACAGGGGGCCTATGGCTACACCTTC,CASSTSTQGAYGYTF
-,TRBV5-6,TRBJ1-6,-,TGTGCCAGCAGCTTGGAGGAGGGTGGTCCCCTCCACTTT,CASSLEEGGPLHF
-,TRBV7-2,TRBJ2-7,-,TGTGCCAGCAGCTTAAAGCCTAGATATGAGCAGTACTTC,CASSLKPRYEQYF
-,TRBV28,TRBJ1-2,-,TGTGCCAGCAGTTTAACAGGAATGCGAATCTATGGCTACACCTTC,CASSLTGMRIYGYTF
-,TRBV7-3,TRBJ2-2,-,TGTGCCAGCAGCCCCGGTCCTCTCACCGGGGAGCTGTTTTTT,CASSPGPLTGELFF
once,TRBV28,TRBJ1-1,-,TGTGCCAGCGGAGGGCGAGGACGGGCTGAAGCTTTCTTT,CASGGRGRAEAFF
-,TRBV5-5,TRBJ2-7,-,TGTGCCAGCAGCTTCGAGTCTAATTTCTACGAGCAGTACTTC,CASSFESNFYEQYF
-,TRBV2,TRBJ1-1,-,TGTGCCAGCAGTGATGCGGGGGCGCGGACTGAAGCTTTCTTT,CASSDAGARTEAFF
-,TRBV4-3,TRBJ2-3,-,TGCGCCAGCAGCCAAGTTTCTGGGGCTGGAGATACGCAGTATTTT,CASSQVSGAGDTQYF
-,TRBV7-3,TRBJ2-7,-,TGTGCCAGCAGCTTAGAGGCGGGGATCGGCTACGAGCAGTACTTC,CASSLEAGIGYEQYF
once,TRBV18,TRBJ1-2,-,TGTGCCAGCTCACCAGAGGCTATTACCTATGGCTACACCTTC,CASSPEAITYGYTF
-,TRBV5-1,TRBJ2-7,TRBD2,TGCGCCAGCAGCTTGGACGAAGCGGGGGGGCCCGACGAGCAGTACTTC,CASSLDEAGGPDEQYF
-,TRBV19,TRBJ2-3,TRBD2,TGTGCCAGTAGCGAGCCTCAGCGGGGGATAACGCAGTATTTT,CASSEPQRGITQYF
-,TRBV18,TRBJ2-3,TRBD1,TGTGCCAGCTCACCACCGGGACAGGTCACAGATACGCAGTATTTT,CASSPPGQVTDTQYF
-,TRBV19,TRBJ1-1,-,TGTGCCAGTAGTATTTGGCAGGCGGGGAACACTGAAGCTTTCTTT,CASSIWQAGNTEAFF
few,TRBV7-8,TRBJ1-1,TRBD1,TGTGCCAGCAGCTTAGAGGGGGCCTCTGAAGCTTTCTTT,CASSLEGASEAFF
-,TRBV12-5,TRBJ1-4,-,TGTGCTAGTGGTACCGGGAGGGGAGGAGAAAAACTGTTTTTT,CASGTGRGGEKLFF
-,TRBV6-1,TRBJ2-1,-,TGTGCCAGCATTGGCAGTTCCTACAATGAGCAGTTCTTC,CASIGSSYNEQFF
-,TRBV9,TRBJ2-7,-,TGTGCCAGCAGCGTAGGAGGCGATTACTACGAGCAGTACTTC,CASSVGGDYYEQYF
-,TRBV23-1,TRBJ1-2,-,TGCGCCAGCAGTCATTGGAGGGGCCCGGACTATGGCTACACCTTC,CASSHWRGPDYGYTF
-,TRBV30,TRBJ1-2,TRBD1,TGTGCCTCCCTACAGGGGAACTATGGCTACACCTTC,CASLQGNYGYTF
-,TRBV6-4,TRBJ2-5,-,TGTGCCAGCAGACTCGGATGGGGCAGGGGGGATAAATTGTTTGGAGAGACCCAGTACTTC,CASRLGWGRGDKLFGETQYF
-,TRBV18,TRBJ2-5,-,TGTGCCAGCTCGCCCAATCAGGGCCGGGAGACCCAGTACTTC,CASSPNQGRETQYF
-,TRBV5-1,TRBJ2-5,-,TGCGCCAGCAGCCGATCCGGGACTTCAGAGACCCAGTACTTC,CASSRSGTSETQYF
-,TRBV19,TRBJ1-4,-,TGTGCCAGTAGCGAAGTTAGAGGGACTGCAACTAATGAAAAACTGTTTTTT,CASSEVRGTATNEKLFF
-,TRBV29-1,TRBJ2-1,TRBD1,TGCAGCGTTGAAGGGACAGGGAGCTCCTACAATGAGCAGTTCTTC,CSVEGTGSSYNEQFF
-,TRBV7-9,TRBJ2-7,-,TGTGCCAGCAGCCCCCTTGCCGGCTCCTACGAGCAGTACTTC,CASSPLAGSYEQYF
-,TRBV5-1,TRBJ1-4,TRBD1,TGCGCCAGCAGCTTGAGGGGACAGGGAGGTGAAAAACTGTTTTTT,CASSLRGQGGEKLFF